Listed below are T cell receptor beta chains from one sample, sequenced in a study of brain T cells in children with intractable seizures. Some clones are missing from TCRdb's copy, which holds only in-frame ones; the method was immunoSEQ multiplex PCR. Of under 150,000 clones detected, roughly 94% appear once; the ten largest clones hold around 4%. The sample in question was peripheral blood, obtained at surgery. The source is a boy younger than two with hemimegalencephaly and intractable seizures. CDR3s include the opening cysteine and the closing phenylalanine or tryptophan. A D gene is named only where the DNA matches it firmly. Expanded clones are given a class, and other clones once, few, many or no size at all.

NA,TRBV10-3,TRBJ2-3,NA,TGTGCCATCCGGTCAGGACAGTCCACAGATACGCAGTATTTT,CAIRSGQSTDTQYF
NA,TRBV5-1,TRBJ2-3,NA,TGCGCCAGCAGCTTGGGGGGCGCAGATACGCAGTATTTT,CASSLGGADTQYF
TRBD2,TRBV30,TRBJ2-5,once,TGTGCCTGGAGTGATAGCGGGACACGGTCGAACTTC,CAWSDSGTRSNF
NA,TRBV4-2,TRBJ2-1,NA,TGTGCCAGCAGCCAAGTGGGGACAGCGGGAGCCCATGAGCAGTTCTTC,CASSQVGTAGAHEQFF
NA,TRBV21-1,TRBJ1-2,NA,TGTGCCAGCAGCAAACAGGGGGCCTATGGCTACACCTTC,CASSKQGAYGYTF
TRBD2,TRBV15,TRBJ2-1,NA,TGTGCCACCAGCAGAGATCGGGGGGAGGCCAGGGATGAGCAGTTCTTC,CATSRDRGEARDEQFF
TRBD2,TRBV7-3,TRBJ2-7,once,TGTGCCAGCAGCTTAAATGGGGCTAGCGGGAGATACGAGCAGTACTTC,CASSLNGASGRYEQYF
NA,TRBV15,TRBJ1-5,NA,TGTGCCACCAGCGAGAGGATCGACAGCCCAGATAGCAATCAGCCCCAGCATTTT,CATSERIDSPDSNQPQHF
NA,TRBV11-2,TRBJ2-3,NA,TGTGCCAGCAGCTTTTACTTAAGGGCTGATGGTGTTGGAGATACGCAGTATTTT,CASSFYLRADGVGDTQYF
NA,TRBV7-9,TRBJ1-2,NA,TGTGCCAGCAGCCCCCCCACGGGGACCGCCTATGGCTACACCTTC,CASSPPTGTAYGYTF
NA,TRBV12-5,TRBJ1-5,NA,TGTGCTAGTGGTTTGGGTCCAGGCAATCAGCCCCAGCATTTT,CASGLGPGNQPQHF
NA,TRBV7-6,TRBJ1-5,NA,TGTGCCAGCAGCTTCGGCAGGGGATTCAATCAGCCCCAGCATTTT,CASSFGRGFNQPQHF
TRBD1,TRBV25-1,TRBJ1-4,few,TGTGCCAGCAGTAAATCCGGGACAGGGAAAGGAAAACTGTTTTTT,CASSKSGTGKGKLFF
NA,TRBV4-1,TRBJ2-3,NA,TGCGCCAGCAGCCAAGATTATTCAGGGGACTTCACAGATACGCAGTATTTT,CASSQDYSGDFTDTQYF
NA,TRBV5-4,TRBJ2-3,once,TGTGCCAGCAGCTGGACGGGGCGGAGCACAGATACGCAGTATTTT,CASSWTGRSTDTQYF
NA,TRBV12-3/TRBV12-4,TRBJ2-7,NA,TGTGCCAGCAGTTCGGCCTCCGAGCAGTACTTC,CASSSASEQYF
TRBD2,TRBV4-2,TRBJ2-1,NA,TGTGCCAGCAGCCAGGGACTAGCGGGAGCCCTATCCTACAATGAGCAGTTCTTC,CASSQGLAGALSYNEQFF
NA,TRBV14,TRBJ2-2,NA,TGTGCCAGCAGCCAAGAACTGGCAGGCACCGGGGAGCTGTTTTTT,CASSQELAGTGELFF
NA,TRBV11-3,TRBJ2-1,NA,TGTGCCAGCAGCTTCACCACCGGAGAGGGGGGGCAGTTCTTC,CASSFTTGEGGQFF
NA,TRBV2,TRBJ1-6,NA,TGTGCCAGCAGGGCCGGGACGCCTATCTCCTATAATTCACCCCTCCACTTT,CASRAGTPISYNSPLHF
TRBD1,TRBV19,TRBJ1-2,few,TGTGCCAGTAAGACAGGGAACCATGGCTACACCTTC,CASKTGNHGYTF
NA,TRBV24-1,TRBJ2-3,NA,TGTGCCACCAGTGATTCTCGGACGCCATACACGGATACGCAGTATTTT,CATSDSRTPYTDTQYF
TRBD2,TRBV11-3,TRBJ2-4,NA,TGTGCCAGCAACCCGGGACTAGCGGGGGTCATTCAGTACTTC,CASNPGLAGVIQYF
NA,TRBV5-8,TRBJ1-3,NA,TGTGCCAGCAGCTTGGGGGTCTCTGGAAACACCATATATTTT,CASSLGVSGNTIYF
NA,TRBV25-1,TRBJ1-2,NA,TGTGCCAGCAACTACGGGGTAGCGGGGGCCTATGGCTACACCTTC,CASNYGVAGAYGYTF
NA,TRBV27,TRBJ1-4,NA,TGTGCCAGCAGTCCCCTTTTTCCTATAGCGGGGGAAAAACTGTTTTTT,CASSPLFPIAGEKLFF
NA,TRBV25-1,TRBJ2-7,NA,TGTGCCAGCAGTGAATCAGGAGGGTCTGACTACGAGCAGTACTTC,CASSESGGSDYEQYF
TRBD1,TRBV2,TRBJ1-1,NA,TGTGCCAGCACCGTACAGGGGGCATTCACTGAAGCTTTCTTT,CASTVQGAFTEAFF
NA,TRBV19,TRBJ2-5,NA,TGTGCCAGTAGTATAGGGACGGAGACCCAGTACTTC,CASSIGTETQYF
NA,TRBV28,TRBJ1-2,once,TGTGCCAGCAGTTTATCCCCAGAAATCTATGGCTACACCTTC,CASSLSPEIYGYTF
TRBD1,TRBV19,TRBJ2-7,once,TGTGCCAGTAGTCCCCCCGCGACAGGGGCTTACGAGCAGTACTTC,CASSPPATGAYEQYF
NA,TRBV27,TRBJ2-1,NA,TGTGCCAGCAGTTTATCAGGGGATAGGGCCTACAATGAGCAGTTCTTC,CASSLSGDRAYNEQFF
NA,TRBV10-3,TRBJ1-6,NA,TGTGCCATCAGGGAGGCTCTGGATAATTCACCCCTCCACTTT,CAIREALDNSPLHF
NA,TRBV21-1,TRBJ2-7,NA,TGTGCCAGCACCTTAAAAGACAGGGGCCCTTTCGGGGGGTACTTC,CASTLKDRGPFGGYF
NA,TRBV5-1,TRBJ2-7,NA,TGCGCCAGCAGCTTGGACGCGTGGTACGAGCAGTACTTC,CASSLDAWYEQYF
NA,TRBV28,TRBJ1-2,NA,TGTGCCAGCACCAAGGAGTTGGGCTACACCTTC,CASTKELGYTF
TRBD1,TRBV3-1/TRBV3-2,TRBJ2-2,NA,TGTGCCAGCAGCCCTTGGTGGGACAGGGGAAACGGGGAGCTGTTTTTT,CASSPWWDRGNGELFF
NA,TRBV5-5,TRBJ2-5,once,TGTGCCAGCAGCTTGGCCCCCGGAGTCCTGGGGACCCAGTACTTC,CASSLAPGVLGTQYF
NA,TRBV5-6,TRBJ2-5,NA,TGTGCCAGCAGCTTACGACAGGAAGAGACCCAGTACTTC,CASSLRQEETQYF
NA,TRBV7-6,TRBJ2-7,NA,TGTGCCAGCAGCCAGGGGGAGGGTGGCTACGAGCAGTACTTC,CASSQGEGGYEQYF
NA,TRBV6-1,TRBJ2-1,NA,TGTGCCAGCAGTGCGCAATGGGGGGTCGGGCATTACAATGAGCAGTTCTTC,CASSAQWGVGHYNEQFF
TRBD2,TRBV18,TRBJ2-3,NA,TGTGCCAGCTCACCACTATTAAGCGGGACGAGCACAGATACGCAGTATTTT,CASSPLLSGTSTDTQYF
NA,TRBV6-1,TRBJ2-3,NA,TGTGCCAGCAGTGAGTCGCGAGGAGTGACAGATACGCAGTATTTT,CASSESRGVTDTQYF
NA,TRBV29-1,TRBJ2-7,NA,TGCAGCGTTGAACGAGGGCGCGAGCAGTACTTC,CSVERGREQYF
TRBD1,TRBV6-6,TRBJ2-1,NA,TGTGCCAGCAGGGCTAGACAGGGGTCTTACAATGAGCAGTTCTTC,CASRARQGSYNEQFF
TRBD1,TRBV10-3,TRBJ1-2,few,TGTGCCATCGGCTCCGGGACAGGGGGCACCTATGGCTACACCTTC,CAIGSGTGGTYGYTF
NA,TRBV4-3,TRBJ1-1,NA,TGCGCCAGCAGCCCCGGATCCTATAGGAGGACTGAAGCTTTCTTT,CASSPGSYRRTEAFF
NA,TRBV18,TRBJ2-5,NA,TGTGCCAGCTCACCATTAAGAGAGACCCAGTACTTC,CASSPLRETQYF
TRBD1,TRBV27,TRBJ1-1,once,TGTGCCAGCCGCCAATGGACAGGGGGCTTCATGAACACTGAAGCTTTCTTT,CASRQWTGGFMNTEAFF
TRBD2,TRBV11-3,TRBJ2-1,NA,TGTGCCAGCAGCTTGTCACTAGCGGGCTCCTACAATGAGCAGTTCTTC,CASSLSLAGSYNEQFF